This section outlines one T cell receptor beta chain sequence together with its context. No antigen is known for it. Germline CDR1 reads MNHNS; CDR2 reads SASEGT. V lost 9 bases and J lost 10, with 21 bases in between. The CDR3 extends over 13 amino acids. The record originates from a study of T cells in localized non-small cell lung cancer. The data were produced by immunoSEQ multiplex PCR, yet TCRdb's version contains in-frame clones alone and is incomplete. This sample has 50,000 to 75,000 clones, with 70% to 90% found just once. Broader study findings: Heterogeneity stays possible, as sequencing covered only one tumor region. Clonality peaked in uninvolved adjacent lung rather than tumor. Of the top 100 tumor clones, median roughly 60 were in adjacent lung, approximately 29 among its top 100. A denser population of T cells in blood accompanied longer overall survival.

The source material was peripheral blood, sampled before any cancer treatment. The sequence came from a man aged 35 to 69 with stage I squamous cell lung carcinoma. The rearrangement links TRBV6-1 to TRBJ1-1; D is uncertain. Here the CDR3 DNA reads TGTGCCAGTCATGAGCCGGGCGAACTAGGAGCTTTCTTT. Translating it yields CASHEPGELGAFF.